These 12 T cell receptor beta chains were all obtained from the same sample, sequenced in a study of T cells in Graves' hyperthyroidism and ophthalmopathy. The TCR beta CDR3 regions underwent amplification using RNA transcripts as the source. The study used the HTBI primer set for a first-round RT-PCR of the TCR CDR3. TCRdb re-called the multiplex PCR reads with MiXCR, one entry per CDR3 protein. Among around 600,000 distinct CDR3 sequences, around 15% were seen once, and the ten largest hold under 15%. Input material: blood. These receptors all stem from a woman aged 45-65 years with Graves' ophthalmopathy.

This clonotype was seen ten or more times. J is TRBJ1-1 and V is TRBV11-3; 9 bases map to TRBD1. CDR1 is SGHNT, CDR2 YENEEA, per germline. The CDR3 length is 19 residues. The V segment lost 1 base and the J segment 0 bases; nucleotides outside the gene matches: 12. CDR3 loop: CASSLGGPLTGGLNTEAFF. In nucleotides, the CDR3 is TGTGCCAGCAGCTTAGGTGGGCCCTTGACAGGGGGGTTGAACACTGAAGCTTTCTTT.

This clonotype was found many times. This sequence joins TRBV28 and TRBJ2-7, with D tentatively TRBD2 (5 bases). From germline, CDR1 is MDHEN and CDR2 SYDVKM. Trimming stripped 5 bases from V and 4 bases from J, with 18 bases between. The CDR3 is made up of 15 amino acids. CDR3 sequence (DNA): TGTGCCAGCAGTGCTAATGACGGGAATAGGTACGAGCAGTACTTC. It specifies CASSANDGNRYEQYF.

The CDR3 spells CASSYSGGRSYEQYF. The CDR3 bases are TGTGCCAGCAGTTACTCTGGCGGGAGATCCTACGAGCAGTACTTC. V usage is TRBV6-6 and J usage is TRBJ2-7; 7 bases align to TRBD2. CDR3 length equals 15 residues. Germline V gives CDR1 MNHNY, CDR2 SVGAGI (reference sequence). The junction had 3 bases not matched to a gene; V was cut back by 0 bases and J by 1 base.

This clonotype was recorded a few times. The rearrangement uses TRBV29-1 and TRBJ1-2, with TRBD1 matching over 7 bases. Germline CDR1 is SQVTM and CDR2 is ANQGSEA. CDR3 length equals 13 residues. The junction had 2 bases not matched to a gene; V was cut back by 0 bases and J by 4 bases. The CDR3: CSVEEGQAYGYTF. Written as DNA, the CDR3 is TGCAGCGTTGAAGAAGGACAGGCCTATGGCTACACCTTC.

This clonotype has a count of ten or more. V usage is TRBV20-1 and J usage is TRBJ2-3; tentative D call: TRBD2 (6 bases). The V and J ends lost 5 bases and 0 bases respectively, with 15 bases between them. Looked up from germline, CDR1 is DFQATT and CDR2 is SNEGSKA (reference sequence). This CDR3 has 15 amino acids. CDR3 sequence reads: CSAGGSGLSTDTQYF. CDR3 in DNA: TGCAGTGCTGGGGGTAGCGGACTCAGCACAGATACGCAGTATTTT.

Ten or more counts support this clonotype. V is TRBV28 and J is TRBJ1-2, with TRBD1 identical over 8 bases. CDR3 length: 13 residues. CDR1 and CDR2 from the germline V gene are MDHEN and SYDVKM. The junction had 4 bases not matched to a gene; V was cut back by 4 bases and J by 6 bases. CDR3 coding DNA: TGTGCCAGCAGTTCCGGACAGGGTAATGGCTACACCTTC. It specifies CASSSGQGNGYTF.

In its sample, this clonotype was seen once. This may be a read error, as it is one base from a much larger clone. This chain connects TRBV7-2 to TRBJ2-3; TRBD1 matches at 9 bases. Germline-derived CDR1 and CDR2 are SGHTA and FQGNSA. V trimming: 1 base; J trimming: 6 bases; junction bases outside the gene matches: 5. The CDR3 is made up of 15 amino acids. The CDR3 sequence: CASSLEGQGSDTQYF. CDR3 DNA sequence: TGTGCCAGCAGCTTAGAGGGACAGGGCTCGGATACGCAGTATTTT. Complete variable domain (other parts from reference TRBV7-2 and TRBJ2-3): GAGVSQSPSNKVTEKGKDVELRCDPISGHTALYWYRQSLGQGLEFLIYFQGNSAPDKSGLPSDRFSAERTGGSVSTLTIQRTQQEDSAVYLCASSLEGQGSDTQYFGPGTRLTVL.

The chain uses TRBV14 and TRBJ1-1; TRBD1 aligns across 8 bases. CDR3 length equals 16 residues. Germline V gene data show CDR1 as SGHDN and CDR2 as FVKESK. V shed 5 bases and J 0 bases; nucleotides not matched to a gene: 8. The CDR3 DNA follows: TGTGCCAGCAGCTACCACCCGGGACAGGTGAACACTGAAGCTTTCTTT. Translation gives CASSYHPGQVNTEAFF.

V usage is TRBV4-1 and J usage is TRBJ2-1, with D possibly TRBD2 on 6 matching bases. Per germline, CDR1 MGHRA and CDR2 YSYEKL. This CDR3 is built from 14 residues. Trimming removed 5 bases at V and 10 bases at J, with 18 bases between. CDR3 residues: CASSFRDSSLEQFF. The CDR3, as DNA: TGCGCCAGCAGCTTCCGGGACTCATCTCTGGAGCAGTTCTTC.

The chain joins TRBV15 to TRBJ1-5; no clear D gene. This CDR3 comprises 16 residues. Germline V gene sequence: CDR1 LNHNV, CDR2 YYDKDF (reference sequence). V shed 4 bases and J shed 0 bases, with 13 bases lying between them. The CDR3 sequence is CATSTYHGSSNQPQHF. The DNA for the CDR3 is TGTGCCACCAGCACCTACCATGGGTCTAGCAATCAGCCCCAGCATTTT.

This clonotype was observed a few times. DNA of the CDR3: TGTGCCAGCAAAGGGGGATCCTACGAGCAGTACTTC. Its translation: CASKGGSYEQYF. The J gene is TRBJ2-7, the V gene TRBV12-3 or TRBV12-4, with TRBD1 as a possible D gene (6 bases). The V end was cut by 7 bases, the J end by 1 base, with 8 bases between. This CDR3 comprises 12 residues.

There are a few counts of this clonotype. CDR3 nucleotides: TGTGCCAGTAGTAAAGCCGGGACTTCCGTATACAATGAGCAGTTCTTC. It is translated as CASSKAGTSVYNEQFF. The J gene is TRBJ2-1, the V gene TRBV19; TRBD2 is a possible D gene (6 bases). Trimming left V 4 bases short and J 4 bases short, with 17 bases between. Germline CDR1 and CDR2: LNHDA and SQIVND (reference sequence). The CDR3 consists of 16 residues.